These 18 T cell receptor beta chains came from one sample sequenced in a study of blood T cell repertoires in COVID-19. The protocol was immunoSEQ multiplex PCR, while the TCRdb copy is restricted to in-frame clones and leaves out a portion. The table includes 220,000 or so clones, 82% detected once. Sequencing was done on a sample of peripheral blood. Source of these receptors: a woman older than 75 with COVID-19, enrolled during active disease.

Note on this clone: Germline and junction disagree at one end, which may indicate a read error. The CDR3 protein is CASSLASAGQAF. CDR3 bases: TGTGCCAGCAGTTTAGCGTCGGCAGGGCAAGCCTTC. The chain links TRBV12-3 or TRBV12-4 to TRBJ1-2; possibly TRBD1 for D (5 bases). This CDR3 is 12 amino acids long.

This clone was counted between two and nine times. This chain connects TRBV19 to TRBJ1-5; 7 bases are a match to TRBD1. V trimming: 6 bases; J trimming: 1 base; junction bases outside the gene matches: 3. Germline lookup yields CDR1 LNHDA and CDR2 SQIVND (reference sequence). The CDR3 covers 14 residues. In DNA form, the CDR3 reads TGTGCCAGTAGCACACAGGGGAGCAATCAGCCCCAGCATTTT. Translated: CASSTQGSNQPQHF.

The chain has TRBV30 and TRBJ1-1; D remains unclear. Germline loops: CDR1 GTSNPN, CDR2 SVGIG (reference sequence). The CDR3 extends over 15 amino acids. Trimming stripped 3 bases from V and 4 bases from J, with 18 bases between. The DNA of the CDR3 is TGTGCCTGGAGGATCGAGGGCCCCCTTGGCACTGAAGCTTTCTTT. Translating gives CAWRIEGPLGTEAFF.

This clone was counted only a few times. This sequence joins TRBV6-1 and TRBJ2-2; 7 bases are shared with TRBD2. This CDR3 has 14 residues. J lost 8 bases, V lost 3 bases, and 6 bases had no gene match. Germline lookup yields CDR1 MNHNS and CDR2 SASEGT. For the CDR3, the DNA is TGTGCCAGCAGTGAGTGGGGGGGACCTGGGGAGCTGTTTTTT. Encoded protein: CASSEWGGPGELFF.

This clone was recorded at least ten times. The genes are TRBV24-1 and TRBJ1-5; D possibly corresponds to TRBD1 (5 bases). V was cut by 4 bases and J by 4 bases, with 13 bases left in between. CDR3 length: 15 residues. CDR1 KGHDR and CDR2 SFDVKD come from the germline V gene. CDR3 coding DNA: TGTGCCACCAGTGACGAAGGGGCAGGGAATCAGCCCCAGCATTTT. Its translation is CATSDEGAGNQPQHF.

This clone was detected a few times. The CDR3 reads CAGDRGSEKLFF. The CDR3 DNA reads as TGTGCCGGTGACAGGGGTTCTGAAAAACTGTTTTTT. The chain has TRBV30 and TRBJ1-4; 8 bases line up with TRBD1. With 8 bases clipped from V and 7 bases from J, the junction kept 6 bases outside the gene matches. The V gene's germline CDR1 is GTSNPN and CDR2 SVGIG (reference sequence). The CDR3 is made up of 12 amino acids. The whole variable domain, remainder taken from reference TRBV30 and TRBJ1-4, is SQTIHQWPATLVQPVGSPLSLECTVEGTSNPNLYWYRQAAGRGLQLLFYSVGIGQISSEVPQNLSASRPQDRQFILSSKKLLLSDSGFYLCAGDRGSEKLFFGSGTQLSVL.

The V call is TRBV18, the J call TRBJ1-1; possible D gene TRBD1, 6 bases. Trimming removed 0 bases from V and 0 bases from J, with 8 bases in between. The CDR3 contains 15 residues. The V gene's germline CDR1 is KGHSH and CDR2 LQKENI. The CDR3 loop reads CASSPPTGVNTEAFF. For the CDR3, the DNA is TGTGCCAGCTCACCACCGACAGGAGTGAACACTGAAGCTTTCTTT.

The chain joins TRBV24-1 to TRBJ1-1; TRBD1 agrees at 8 bases. The CDR3 length is 15 residues. Germline loops: CDR1 KGHDR, CDR2 SFDVKD. The J segment lost 4 bases and the V segment lost 4 bases, leaving 7 bases of the junction unmatched. CDR3 in amino acids: CATSDRTGPSTEAFF. The DNA of the CDR3 is TGTGCCACCAGTGACCGGACAGGGCCGAGCACTGAAGCTTTCTTT.

A single count supports this clone. The chain recombines TRBV7-6 with TRBJ2-2, with TRBD2 matching 7 bases. J lost 9 bases, V lost 4 bases, and 8 bases had no gene match. Per germline, CDR1 SGHVS and CDR2 FNYEAQ. The CDR3 is 14 amino acids. DNA for the CDR3: TGTGCCAGCAGCTCCGGGACTACTCCCAGGGAGCTGTTTTTT. This gives the protein CASSSGTTPRELFF.

The chain combines TRBV18 with TRBJ2-3; 8 bases map to TRBD2. After removal of 3 bases from V and 6 bases from J, the junction contained 5 bases not matched to a gene. CDR1 and CDR2 (germline): KGHSH, LQKENI. The length of the CDR3 is 14 residues. The CDR3 spells CASSPGTRGDTQYF. The CDR3 bases are TGTGCCAGCTCACCCGGGACTAGGGGCGATACGCAGTATTTT.

CDR3 in amino acids: CASSLSPGDSNQPQHF. The CDR3 DNA reads as TGTGCCAGCAGCTTGTCCCCAGGGGATAGCAATCAGCCCCAGCATTTT. This chain uses TRBV7-9 with TRBJ1-5; D is possibly TRBD1 (6 bases). This CDR3 comprises 16 residues. The germline V and J ends were trimmed by 3 bases and 0 bases, with 12 bases remaining between them. Germline V gene sequence: CDR1 SEHNR, CDR2 FQNEAQ (reference sequence).

The chain has TRBV11-2 and TRBJ2-1; 11 positions match TRBD2. CDR3 size: 17 residues. Trimming took 5 bases from V and 10 from J; bases not matched to a gene: 16. Germline loops: CDR1 SGHAT, CDR2 FQNNGV. CDR3 bases: TGTGCCAGCAGCCTTACTAGCGGGAGCTATCTCAATTTCGAGCAGTTCTTC. Translated, it gives CASSLTSGSYLNFEQFF. Looking up the rest from reference TRBV11-2 and TRBJ2-1 gives the full variable domain: EAGVAQSPRYKIIEKRQSVAFWCNPISGHATLYWYQQILGQGPKLLIQFQNNGVVDDSQLPKDRFSAERLKGVDSTLKIQPAKLEDSAVYLCASSLTSGSYLNFEQFFGPGTRLTVL.

The rearrangement links TRBV10-1 to TRBJ2-3; TRBD1 agrees at 8 bases. Germline V gene lookup returns CDR1 WNHNN and CDR2 SYGVQD (reference sequence). The CDR3 covers 16 residues. Unmatched junction bases numbered 8, after V lost 2 bases and J lost 4 bases. As DNA, the CDR3 is TGCGCCAGCAGTGAGGTAGGACAGGGATGCCCAGATACGCAGTATTTT. Protein product: CASSEVGQGCPDTQYF.

The gene calls are TRBV28 and TRBJ1-1; D uncertain. This CDR3 has 11 residues. V was trimmed by 4 bases and J by 8 bases, leaving 8 bases between them. Germline V gene data show CDR1 as MDHEN and CDR2 as SYDVKM. The CDR3 DNA follows: TGTGCCAGCAGTTACCTCAGGGAAGCTTTCTTT. Its translation is CASSYLREAFF.

The CDR3 protein is CATRGTGGKSTEAFF. The CDR3, as DNA: TGTGCCACCCGGGGGACAGGGGGTAAAAGTACTGAAGCTTTCTTT. The chain is built from TRBV6-5 and TRBJ1-1; TRBD1 matches 11 bases. The germline V gene has CDR1 MNHEY and CDR2 SVGAGI. This CDR3 spans 15 amino acids. Trimming at V came to 10 bases and at J to 5 bases, leaving 12 bases not matched to a gene.

The chain couples TRBV6-1 to TRBJ1-6; D is unresolved. The CDR3 length is 18 residues. CDR1 and CDR2 from the germline V gene are MNHNS and SASEGT. V lost 4 bases, J lost 2 bases, and 18 bases lay in between. The CDR3 nucleotides are TGTGCCAGCAGTGGTCTAGACCAACTAAATCCCTATAATTCACCCCTCCACTTT. Amino acid sequence: CASSGLDQLNPYNSPLHF.

The chain carries TRBV7-2 and TRBJ2-2, with 8 bases aligning to TRBD1. V shed 4 bases, J shed 5 bases, and the junction held 6 bases outside the gene matches. The germline gives CDR1 SGHTA, CDR2 FQGNSA. The CDR3 covers 15 residues. CDR3 DNA: TGTGCCAGCAGCTCGGGACAGGCAGGGACCGGGGAGCTGTTTTTT. It codes for CASSSGQAGTGELFF.

The chain uses TRBV11-2 and TRBJ2-1; the D is unclear. The CDR3 runs to 16 residues. V lost 1 base and J lost 6, with 16 bases in between. Per germline, CDR1 SGHAT and CDR2 FQNNGV. CDR3 DNA: TGTGCCAGCAGCTTAGTTCTGGCTTCTAGGCGCAATGAGCAGTTCTTC. It translates to CASSLVLASRRNEQFF. The full variable domain, completed using reference TRBV11-2 and TRBJ2-1, is EAGVAQSPRYKIIEKRQSVAFWCNPISGHATLYWYQQILGQGPKLLIQFQNNGVVDDSQLPKDRFSAERLKGVDSTLKIQPAKLEDSAVYLCASSLVLASRRNEQFFGPGTRLTVL.